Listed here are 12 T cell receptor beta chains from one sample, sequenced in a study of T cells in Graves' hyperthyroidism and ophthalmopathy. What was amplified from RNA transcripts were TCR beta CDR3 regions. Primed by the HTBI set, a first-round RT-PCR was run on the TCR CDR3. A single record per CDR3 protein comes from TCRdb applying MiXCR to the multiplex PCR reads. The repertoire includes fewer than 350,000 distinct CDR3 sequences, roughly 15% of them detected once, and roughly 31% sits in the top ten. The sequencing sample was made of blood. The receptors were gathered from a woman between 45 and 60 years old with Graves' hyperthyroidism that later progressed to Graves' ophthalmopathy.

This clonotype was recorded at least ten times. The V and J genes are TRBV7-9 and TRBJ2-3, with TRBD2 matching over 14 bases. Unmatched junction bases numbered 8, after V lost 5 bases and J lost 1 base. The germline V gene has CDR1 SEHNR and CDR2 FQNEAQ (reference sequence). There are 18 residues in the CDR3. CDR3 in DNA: TGTGCCAGCAGCCAGGGACTAGCGGGAGTTAGGGGCACAGATACGCAGTATTTT. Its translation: CASSQGLAGVRGTDTQYF.

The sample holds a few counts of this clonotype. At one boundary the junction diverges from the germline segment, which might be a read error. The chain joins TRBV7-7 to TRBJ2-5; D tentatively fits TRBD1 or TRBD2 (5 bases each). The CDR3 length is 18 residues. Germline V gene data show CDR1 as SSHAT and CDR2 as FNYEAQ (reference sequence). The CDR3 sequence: CASSFGASAEPYQETQYF. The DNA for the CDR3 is TGTGCTAGCAGCTTTGGGGCCTCAGCGGAGCCGTACCAAGAGACCCAGTACTTC.

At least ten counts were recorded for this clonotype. CDR3 sequence: CASSFPRGRGTGGSGANVLTF. CDR3 sequence (DNA): TGTGCCAGCAGCTTCCCACGGGGCCGAGGGACAGGGGGCTCTGGGGCCAACGTCCTGACTTTC. V gene TRBV7-9 combines with J gene TRBJ2-6, with 11 bases that match TRBD1. With 3 bases clipped from V and 0 bases from J, the junction kept 13 bases outside the gene matches. Germline CDR1 SEHNR, CDR2 FQNEAQ (reference sequence). The CDR3 is 21 amino acids.

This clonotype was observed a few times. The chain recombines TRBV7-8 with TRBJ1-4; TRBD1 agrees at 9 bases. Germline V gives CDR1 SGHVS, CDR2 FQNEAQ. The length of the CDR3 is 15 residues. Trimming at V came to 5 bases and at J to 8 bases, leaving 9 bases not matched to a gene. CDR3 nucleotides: TGTGCCAGCAGCCCGACACAGGGGGCTGGCGAAAAACTGTTTTTT. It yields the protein CASSPTQGAGEKLFF.

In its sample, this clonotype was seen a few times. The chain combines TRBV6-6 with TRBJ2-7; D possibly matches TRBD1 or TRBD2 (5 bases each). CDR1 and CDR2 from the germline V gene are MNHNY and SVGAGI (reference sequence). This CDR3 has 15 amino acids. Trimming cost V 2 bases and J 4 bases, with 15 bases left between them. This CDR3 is CASSYPGRDGYEQYF. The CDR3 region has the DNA TGTGCCAGCAGTTACCCGGGACGCGATGGGTACGAGCAGTACTTC.

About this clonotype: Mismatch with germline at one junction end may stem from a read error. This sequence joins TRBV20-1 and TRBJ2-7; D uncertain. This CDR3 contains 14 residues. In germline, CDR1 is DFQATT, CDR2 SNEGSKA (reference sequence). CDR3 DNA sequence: TGCAGTGCTAGAGATTTGGCCAGCTCCTACGGGCAGTACTTC. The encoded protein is CSARDLASSYGQYF.

The chain's CDR3 is CASSLGTATNEKLFF. For the CDR3, the DNA is TGTGCCAGCAGCCTCGGGACAGCAACTAATGAAAAACTGTTTTTT. The chain links TRBV6-5 to TRBJ1-4; TRBD1 matches 7 bases. Losses at the gene ends were 6 bases for V and 0 bases for J; bases not matched to a gene: 4. The V gene's germline CDR1 is MNHEY and CDR2 SVGAGI. The CDR3 covers 15 residues.

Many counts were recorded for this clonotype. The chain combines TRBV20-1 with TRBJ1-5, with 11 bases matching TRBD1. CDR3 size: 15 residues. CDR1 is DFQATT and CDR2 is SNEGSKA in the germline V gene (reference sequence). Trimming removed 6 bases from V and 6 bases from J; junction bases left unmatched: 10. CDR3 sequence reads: CSATPGTGGIQPQHF. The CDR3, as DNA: TGCAGTGCCACTCCCGGGACAGGGGGAATTCAGCCCCAGCATTTT.

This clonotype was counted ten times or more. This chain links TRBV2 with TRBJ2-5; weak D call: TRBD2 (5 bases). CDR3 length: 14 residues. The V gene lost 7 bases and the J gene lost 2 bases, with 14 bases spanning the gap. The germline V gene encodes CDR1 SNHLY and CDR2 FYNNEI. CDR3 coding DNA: TGTGCCAGCACGAACAGCGGAGATCAAGAGACCCAGTACTTC. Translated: CASTNSGDQETQYF.

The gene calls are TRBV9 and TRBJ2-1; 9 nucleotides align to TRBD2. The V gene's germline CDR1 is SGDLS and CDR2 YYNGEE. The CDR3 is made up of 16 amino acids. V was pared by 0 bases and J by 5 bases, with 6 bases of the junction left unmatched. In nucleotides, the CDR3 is TGTGCCAGCAGCGTAGGTGGTAGCGGGGGCCACAATGAGCAGTTCTTC. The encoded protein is CASSVGGSGGHNEQFF.

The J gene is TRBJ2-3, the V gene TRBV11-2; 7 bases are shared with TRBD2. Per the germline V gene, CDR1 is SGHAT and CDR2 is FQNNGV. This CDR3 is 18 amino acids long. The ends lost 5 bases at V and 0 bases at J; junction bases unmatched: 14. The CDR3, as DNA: TGTGCCAGCAGCGTTAACCTACGCCCTAGCGGTAGCACAGATACGCAGTATTTT. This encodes CASSVNLRPSGSTDTQYF.

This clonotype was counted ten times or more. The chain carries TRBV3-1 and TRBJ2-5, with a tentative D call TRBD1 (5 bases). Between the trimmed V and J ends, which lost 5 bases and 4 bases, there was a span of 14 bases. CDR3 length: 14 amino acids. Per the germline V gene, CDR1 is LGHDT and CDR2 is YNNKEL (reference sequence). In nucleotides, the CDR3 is TGTGCCAGCAGCTCAAGGGGTTTACTAGAGACCCAGTACTTC. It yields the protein CASSSRGLLETQYF.